This TCR beta chain was documented in a study of blood T cell repertoires in COVID-19. V was clipped by 2 bases and J by 6 bases, with 16 bases between them. This CDR3 region has 16 residues. Per germline, CDR1 MGHRA and CDR2 YSYEKL. The repertoire was sequenced with immunoSEQ multiplex PCR; TCRdb's copy has only in-frame clones and lacks some. The sample includes about 200,000 clones, roughly four fifths of them seen just once. This chain connects TRBV4-1 to TRBJ1-4; D possibly corresponds to TRBD1 (5 bases). Sequenced material: peripheral blood. This TCR came from a woman between 65 and 79 years old with active or convalescent COVID-19. CDR3 nucleotides: TGCGCCAGCAGCCAATCTGAACCTTGGGGGGATGAAAAACTGTTTTTT. It is translated as CASSQSEPWGDEKLFF.